Listed below are T cell receptor beta chains from one sample, sequenced in a study of blood T cell repertoires in COVID-19. TCRdb keeps only in-frame clones here, not all; method: immunoSEQ multiplex PCR. The table includes approximately 120,000 clones, about 77% detected once. Sequencing was carried out using peripheral blood. Receptors were obtained from a man older than 75 with acute or convalescent COVID-19. CDR3s include the opening cysteine and the closing phenylalanine or tryptophan. The order of the fields is CDR3 DNA, CDR3 protein, clone size, J gene, V gene, D gene. A D gene is named only where the DNA matches it firmly. The listing skips clone size in some rows; elsewhere it reads once, few, many or a size class.

TGTGCCAGCACCCCGACAGGGGGCTATGGCTACACCTTC,CASTPTGGYGYTF,.,TRBJ1-2,TRBV6-6,TRBD1
TGTGCCAGCAGCTTGGCTGGTACGGAGCCAGGGGGGTATGGCTACACCTTC,CASSLAGTEPGGYGYTF,.,TRBJ1-2,TRBV5-4,TRBD1
TGTGCCAGCAGCCAGCGAGGGGAGCTGTTTTTT,CASSQRGELFF,.,TRBJ2-2,TRBV6-2/TRBV6-3,.
TGTGCCAGCAGCTTTTATTCCAGGGTTCATTCACCCCTCCACTTT,CASSFYSRVHSPLHF,.,TRBJ1-6,TRBV5-6,.
TGTGCCAGCAGCTGGACAGGGGTTGGTGCGGAGACCCAGTACTTC,CASSWTGVGAETQYF,.,TRBJ2-5,TRBV5-4,TRBD1
TGTGCCTCTGACCCGAGCGGGGGGGAGAATAAGCAGTTCTTC,CASDPSGGENKQFF,.,TRBJ2-1,TRBV30,TRBD2
TGCGCCAGCAGTCGCGCGGGGGCGTCCCAGTATTTT,CASSRAGASQYF,.,TRBJ2-3,TRBV23-1,.
TGTGCCACCAGTGCTACACTCGGGGATCGGGGCACCGGGGAGCTGTTTTTT,CATSATLGDRGTGELFF,.,TRBJ2-2,TRBV24-1,.
TGTGCCAGCAGTGCCGGACAGGGACGACAAGAGACCCAGTACTTC,CASSAGQGRQETQYF,.,TRBJ2-5,TRBV28,TRBD1
TGCGCCAGCAGCTTCGGGACACTACAAGAGACCCAGTACTTC,CASSFGTLQETQYF,few,TRBJ2-5,TRBV5-1,.